Each of the 22 T cell receptor beta chains below was sequenced from the same sample in a study of CD8+CD57+ T cells in acquired aplastic anemia. Profiling that covered TCR beta VDJ and CDR3 relied on genomic DNA as its template. TCRdb reprocessed the reads with MiXCR, giving one entry per CDR3 protein. The sample shows over 35,000 distinct CDR3 sequences, approximately 71% of them seen only once. Sequencing input: sorted CD4+, CD8+, or CD8+CD57+ T cells (not recorded which) from PBMCs. These receptors all stem from a human donor in good health, serving as a control.

CDR3 residues: CASSSPGGVAGKETQYF. The CDR3 DNA follows: TGTGCCAGCAGTTCACCCGGAGGGGTGGCGGGAAAAGAGACCCAGTACTTC. The V call is TRBV6-2 or TRBV6-3, the J call TRBJ2-5; D possibly corresponds to TRBD2 (6 bases). V gave up 4 bases and J gave up 3 bases, with 21 bases separating them. Germline V gene lookup returns CDR1 MNHEY and CDR2 SVGEGT. The CDR3 sequence is 17 residues long.

This chain joins TRBV25-1 and TRBJ1-1; the match to TRBD1 covers 7 bases. This CDR3 comprises 17 residues. Per the germline V gene, CDR1 is MGHDK and CDR2 is SYGVNS. The trim removed 0 bases at V and 3 bases at J, leaving 10 bases unmatched. The CDR3 bases are TGTGCCAGCAGTGAATATGCCGAGGACAGGCCCTACACTGAAGCTTTCTTT. Amino acids: CASSEYAEDRPYTEAFF. Variable domain in full (rest from reference TRBV25-1 and TRBJ1-1): EADIYQTPRYLVIGTGKKITLECSQTMGHDKMYWYQQDPGMELHLIHYSYGVNSTEKGDLSSESTVSRIRTEHFPLTLESARPSHTSQYLCASSEYAEDRPYTEAFFGQGTRLTVV.

V and J are TRBV24-1 and TRBJ2-7; TRBD1 aligns across 7 bases. V shed 2 bases and J 2 bases; nucleotides not matched to a gene: 5. The CDR3 runs 15 residues. In germline, CDR1 is KGHDR, CDR2 SFDVKD. The CDR3 loop reads CATSDSGQRPYEQYF. The CDR3 region has the DNA TGTGCCACCAGTGATTCGGGACAGAGACCCTACGAGCAGTACTTC.

The chain recombines TRBV2 with TRBJ1-5; 7 nucleotides align to TRBD1. The V and J ends lost 7 bases and 4 bases, in that order; junction bases with no gene match: 4. CDR1 SNHLY and CDR2 FYNNEI come from the germline V gene. The CDR3 runs 13 residues. The CDR3 DNA follows: TGTGCCAGCATCCGGGACAGTAATCAGCCCCAGCATTTT. Translation gives CASIRDSNQPQHF.

CDR3 residues: CATSEGQIQPQHF. CDR3 nucleotide sequence: TGTGCCACCAGTGAGGGACAGATTCAGCCCCAGCATTTT. V is TRBV24-1 and J is TRBJ1-5; 7 nucleotides line up with TRBD1. The germline gives CDR1 KGHDR, CDR2 SFDVKD. After removal of 4 bases from V and 6 bases from J, the junction contained 2 bases not matched to a gene. The CDR3 runs 13 residues.

Of note for this clonotype: Since the CDR3 does not end with the conserved phenylalanine or tryptophan, this likely comes from a read error. V usage is TRBV2 and J usage is TRBJ1-4, with 7 bases that match TRBD1. Germline CDR1 and CDR2: SNHLY and FYNNEI. The CDR3 covers 15 residues. V dropped 5 bases and J dropped 3; count of bases not matched to a gene: 6. CDR3 sequence reads: CASSKQGKANEKLFL. Here the CDR3 DNA reads TGTGCCAGCAGTAAACAGGGGAAGGCTAATGAAAAACTGTTTTTA.

The chain uses TRBV12-3 or TRBV12-4 and TRBJ1-3, with D unclear. There are 14 residues in the CDR3. The V gene lost 5 bases and the J gene lost 0 bases, with 8 bases spanning the gap. The CDR3 DNA reads as TGTGCCAGCAGTCACGACAACTCTGGAAACACCATATATTTT. Amino acids: CASSHDNSGNTIYF.

The chain recombines TRBV10-3 with TRBJ2-5; 14 nucleotides match TRBD2. Trimming cost V 6 bases and J 5 bases; bases outside gene matches: 11. This CDR3 spans 17 amino acids. The germline V gene has CDR1 ENHRY and CDR2 SYGVKD. The CDR3 reads CAISPQRLAGGAETQYF. The CDR3 DNA sequence: TGTGCCATCAGCCCACAACGACTAGCGGGAGGGGCGGAGACCCAGTACTTC.

This clonotype was detected a few times. V gene TRBV2 combines with J gene TRBJ1-2, with a weak D call TRBD1 (5 bases). The V end lost 5 bases, the J end lost 4 bases, and 11 bases lay between the germline ends. CDR3 length equals 13 residues. Germline V gene lookup returns CDR1 SNHLY and CDR2 FYNNEI. In nucleotides, the CDR3 is TGTGCCAGCAGTCAGACAGAATCCTATGGCTACACCTTC. This encodes CASSQTESYGYTF. The whole variable domain, remainder taken from reference TRBV2 and TRBJ1-2, is EPEVTQTPSHQVTQMGQEVILRCVPISNHLYFYWYRQILGQKVEFLVSFYNNEISEKSEIFDDQFSVERPDGSNFTLKIRSTKLEDSAMYFCASSQTESYGYTFGSGTRLTVV.

The chain joins TRBV6-1 to TRBJ2-2; weak D call: TRBD1 (5 bases). The V end was cut by 6 bases, the J end by 10 bases, with 15 bases between. The CDR3 extends over 13 amino acids. Germline V CDR1 and CDR2: MNHNS, SASEGT. The CDR3 is CASSLAIGQELFF. The CDR3 DNA reads TGTGCCAGCAGCTTAGCCATTGGACAGGAGCTGTTTTTT.

This rearrangement joins TRBV2 to TRBJ2-1; D gene ambiguous. This CDR3 comprises 13 residues. Germline V lookup: CDR1 SNHLY, CDR2 FYNNEI. V dropped 8 bases and J dropped 5 bases, with 13 bases sitting between them. The CDR3 sequence is CASQLSFNNEQFF. The DNA of the CDR3 is TGTGCCAGCCAGCTTTCTTTCAACAATGAGCAGTTCTTC.

This clonotype occurred once. One end of the junction is discordant with germline, which a read error may explain. This chain links TRBV20-1 with TRBJ1-6; possible D gene TRBD1, 5 bases. The CDR3 contains 15 residues. Germline CDR1 DFQATT, CDR2 SNEGSKA (reference sequence). The CDR3 here is CSSSSSGDYNSPLHF. The DNA of the CDR3 is TGCAGTTCTAGTAGTTCGGGGGACTATAATTCACCCCTCCACTTT.

The chain couples TRBV20-1 to TRBJ2-1; TRBD2 matches at 9 bases. The CDR3 length is 16 residues. V trimming: 6 bases; J trimming: 4 bases; junction bases outside the gene matches: 13. CDR1 is DFQATT and CDR2 is SNEGSKA in the germline V gene (reference sequence). CDR3 in amino acids: CSAHRGGAGGYNEQFF. The CDR3 nucleotides read TGCAGTGCCCACCGCGGAGGGGCGGGAGGGTACAATGAGCAGTTCTTC.

The chain has TRBV15 and TRBJ2-1; the match to TRBD2 covers 10 bases. This CDR3 is 15 amino acids long. Trimming cost V 7 bases and J 6 bases; bases outside gene matches: 9. Germline CDR1 reads LNHNV; CDR2 reads YYDKDF (reference sequence). CDR3: CATKVLAGEGNEQFF. DNA for the CDR3: TGTGCCACCAAAGTCCTAGCGGGGGAGGGCAATGAGCAGTTCTTC.

The CDR3 sequence: CASSESRGTYEQYF. DNA of the CDR3: TGCGCCAGCAGTGAGTCGAGGGGAACCTACGAGCAGTACTTC. The J gene is TRBJ2-7, the V gene TRBV10-2; D may correspond to TRBD1 or TRBD2 (5 bases each). The CDR3 extends over 14 amino acids. Germline CDR1 is WSHSY and CDR2 is SAAADI. V lost 0 bases to trimming and J lost 2 bases, with 8 bases between them.

The J gene is TRBJ1-6, the V gene TRBV6-4; 7 bases agree with TRBD1. Trimming cost V 7 bases and J 5 bases; bases outside gene matches: 5. Per the germline V gene, CDR1 is MRHNA and CDR2 is SNTAGT. CDR3 size: 14 residues. The CDR3 coding sequence is TGTGCCAGCAAGGGGGGGACAGATAATTCACCCCTCCACTTT. It yields the protein CASKGGTDNSPLHF.

On this clonotype: A junction boundary mismatches the germline segment, possibly from a read error. V usage is TRBV4-1 and J usage is TRBJ2-1; D may correspond to TRBD1 or TRBD2 (6 bases each). The CDR3 contains 16 residues. Germline V gene lookup returns CDR1 MGHRA and CDR2 YSYEKL. The DNA of the CDR3 is TGCGCCAGCGGCCAGACGACTAGAGGGGGGCGGAATGAGCAGTTCTTC. Translation gives CASGQTTRGGRNEQFF.

This clonotype has more than one count but fewer than ten. This sequence joins TRBV24-1 and TRBJ1-5; D not resolved. V was cut by 5 bases and J by 5 bases, with 9 bases left in between. This CDR3 spans 13 amino acids. The germline V gene encodes CDR1 KGHDR and CDR2 SFDVKD. The CDR3 sequence: CATSGPGHQPQHF. Here the CDR3 DNA reads TGTGCCACCAGTGGCCCGGGCCATCAGCCCCAGCATTTT.

The chain links TRBV20-1 to TRBJ2-1, with D possibly TRBD1 on 6 matching bases. The CDR3 runs to 12 residues. Germline CDR1 and CDR2: DFQATT and SNEGSKA (reference sequence). Trimming cost V 6 bases and J 8 bases, with 14 bases left between them. The CDR3: CSADSTGHEQFF. CDR3 coding DNA: TGCAGTGCCGACTCGACAGGACATGAGCAGTTCTTC.

The chain carries TRBV29-1 and TRBJ1-1; D gene unclear. The germline gives CDR1 SQVTM, CDR2 ANQGSEA. This CDR3 region has 11 residues. Trimming took off 3 bases at V and 5 bases at J, with 7 bases between the two ends. The CDR3: CSVDLGTEAFF. The DNA for the CDR3 is TGCAGCGTTGATCTGGGGACTGAAGCTTTCTTT.

This chain joins TRBV29-1 and TRBJ1-2; no reliable D call. This CDR3 has 11 residues. V was trimmed by 1 base and J by 4 bases, leaving 4 bases between them. Germline V gene lookup returns CDR1 SQVTM and CDR2 ANQGSEA. In DNA, the CDR3 is TGCAGCGTTGAAGGGTCCTATGGCTACACCTTC. Translated, it gives CSVEGSYGYTF. The full variable domain, rest sourced from reference TRBV29-1 and TRBJ1-2, is SAVISQKPSRDICQRGTSLTIQCQVDSQVTMMFWYRQQPGQSLTLIATANQGSEATYESGFVIDKFPISRPNLTFSTLTVSNMSPEDSSIYLCSVEGSYGYTFGSGTRLTVV.

The chain uses TRBV19 and TRBJ2-7; D call uncertain. In germline, CDR1 is LNHDA, CDR2 SQIVND (reference sequence). The length of the CDR3 is 14 residues. Trimming pared 5 bases from V and 0 bases from J, leaving 11 bases between. The CDR3 loop reads CASSSDTFSYEQYF. The DNA for the CDR3 is TGTGCCAGTAGTTCTGACACCTTCTCCTACGAGCAGTACTTC.